The 7 T cell receptor beta chains presented below share a single source sample, sequenced in a study of T cell responses to AZD1222 COVID-19 vaccine. TCRdb keeps only in-frame clones here, not all; method: immunoSEQ multiplex PCR. The table records about 140,000 clones, 85% to 95% of them present only once. The sequenced sample was peripheral blood, obtained on day 0 of MenACWY control vaccination. Receptors originate from an adult in good health.

The chain joins TRBV28 to TRBJ1-2; D is undetermined. The ends were cut back, 5 bases at V and 8 bases at J, with 12 bases in the middle. Germline CDR1 reads MDHEN; CDR2 reads SYDVKM. This CDR3 contains 12 residues. The CDR3 is CASSGKIRGYTF. CDR3 coding DNA: TGTGCCAGCAGTGGGAAGATCAGGGGCTACACCTTC.

The chain joins TRBV5-1 to TRBJ1-1, with no clear D. The V end was cut by 4 bases, the J end by 1 base, with 17 bases between. The CDR3 is 16 residues long. Germline V gives CDR1 SGHRS, CDR2 YFSETQ. The CDR3 DNA is TGCGCCAGCAGCATGCGTACTCCCGGAGGGAACACTGAAGCTTTCTTT. Translating it yields CASSMRTPGGNTEAFF.

This chain connects TRBV9 to TRBJ2-1, with D tentatively TRBD1 or TRBD2 (6 bases each). This CDR3 has 15 amino acids. The ends were cut back, 0 bases at V and 7 bases at J, with 14 bases in the middle. Germline-derived CDR1 and CDR2 are SGDLS and YYNGEE. CDR3 in amino acids: CASSVGGGRENEQFF. CDR3 nucleotide sequence: TGTGCCAGCAGCGTAGGTGGGGGGCGAGAGAATGAGCAGTTCTTC.

This CDR3 is CASSLLPPGGNTEAFF. The CDR3 coding sequence is TGCGCCAGCAGCCTCCTGCCGCCAGGTGGGAACACTGAAGCTTTCTTT. The V gene is TRBV4-1, the J gene TRBJ1-1; no definite D call. CDR1 is MGHRA and CDR2 is YSYEKL in the germline V gene. CDR3 length equals 16 residues. The V end lost 4 bases, the J end lost 1 base, and 16 bases lay between the germline ends.

V is TRBV9 and J is TRBJ1-1, with a weak D call TRBD1 (6 bases). In germline, CDR1 is SGDLS, CDR2 YYNGEE. Trimming shortened V by 3 bases and J by 4 bases, and 10 bases separated the two germline ends. This CDR3 contains 13 residues. This CDR3 reads CASSAWGATEAFF. DNA of the CDR3: TGTGCCAGCAGCGCGTGGGGGGCCACTGAAGCTTTCTTT.

V is TRBV11-2 and J is TRBJ2-7, with 9 positions matching TRBD1. V lost 0 bases to trimming and J lost 5 bases; unmatched junction nucleotides: 5. Germline V gives CDR1 SGHAT, CDR2 FQNNGV. This CDR3 has 15 amino acids. The CDR3 sequence is CASSLDGTGFNEQYF. For the CDR3, the DNA is TGTGCCAGCAGCTTAGATGGGACAGGGTTCAACGAGCAGTACTTC.

The chain has TRBV5-1 and TRBJ2-1; 11 nucleotides line up with TRBD2. J gave up 8 bases and V 4 bases, and 14 bases lay outside the gene matches. From germline, CDR1 is SGHRS and CDR2 YFSETQ. CDR3 length: 17 residues. The CDR3: CASSRTPLAGGYDEQFF. CDR3 coding DNA: TGCGCCAGCAGCAGAACTCCGCTAGCGGGAGGTTACGATGAGCAGTTCTTC. The whole variable domain, remainder taken from reference TRBV5-1 and TRBJ2-1, is KAGVTQTPRYLIKTRGQQVTLSCSPISGHRSVSWYQQTPGQGLQFLFEYFSETQRNKGNFPGRFSGRQFSNSRSEMNVSTLELGDSALYLCASSRTPLAGGYDEQFFGPGTRLTVL.